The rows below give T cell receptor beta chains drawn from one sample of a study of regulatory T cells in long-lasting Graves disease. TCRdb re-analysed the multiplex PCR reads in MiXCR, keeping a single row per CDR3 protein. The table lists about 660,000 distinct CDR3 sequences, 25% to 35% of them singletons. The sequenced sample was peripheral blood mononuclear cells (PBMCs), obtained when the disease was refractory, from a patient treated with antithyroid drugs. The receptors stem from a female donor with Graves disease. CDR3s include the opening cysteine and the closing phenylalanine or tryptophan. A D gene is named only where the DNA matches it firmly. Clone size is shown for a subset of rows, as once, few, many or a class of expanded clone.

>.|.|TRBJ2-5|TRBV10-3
TGTGCCATCAGTGTGGGCAGACAAGAGACCCAGTACTTC
CAISVGRQETQYF
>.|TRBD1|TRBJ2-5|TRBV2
TGTGCCAGCAGCCCACCACAGGGGGTGACCCAGTACTTC
CASSPPQGVTQYF
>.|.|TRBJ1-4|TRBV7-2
TGTGCCAGCAGCCCCTACCTAGTCAGGGGAGAAAAACTGTTTTTT
CASSPYLVRGEKLFF
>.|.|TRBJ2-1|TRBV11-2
TGTGCCAGCAGCCTTGGCGGAGAAAGCAATGAGCAGTTCTTC
CASSLGGESNEQFF
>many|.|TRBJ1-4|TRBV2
TGTGCCAGCAGCGTCGGATACAATGAAAAACTGTTTTTT
CASSVGYNEKLFF
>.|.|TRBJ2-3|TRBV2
TGTGCCAGCAGTTACTCGAGGTCGGGCACAGATACGCAGTATTTT
CASSYSRSGTDTQYF
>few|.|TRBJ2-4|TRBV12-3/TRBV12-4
TGTGCCAGCAGTCTCCTTGGGACCAAAAACATTCAGTACTTC
CASSLLGTKNIQYF
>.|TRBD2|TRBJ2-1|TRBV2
TGTGCCAGCAGTGAACAGGGACTAGCGCAGTTCTTC
CASSEQGLAQFF
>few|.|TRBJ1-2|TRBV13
TGTGCCAGCAGCTTAGGCTTTCCTAACTATGGCTACACCTTC
CASSLGFPNYGYTF
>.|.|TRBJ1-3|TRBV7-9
TGTGCCAGCAGCTTAGGCCAACTCAAGGCTGGAAACACCATATATTTT
CASSLGQLKAGNTIYF
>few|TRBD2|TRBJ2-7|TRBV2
TGTGCCAGCAGTGAAGCGGGACTAGCGGGAGGCGTTTACGAGCAGTACTTC
CASSEAGLAGGVYEQYF
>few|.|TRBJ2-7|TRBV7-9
TGTGCCAGCAGACAAGCACAGGGAGGCGAGCAGTACTTC
CASRQAQGGEQYF
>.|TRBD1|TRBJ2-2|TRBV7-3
TGTACCAGCAGCTTAAGTCAGGGGGCGCCCACCGGGGAGCTGTTTTTT
CTSSLSQGAPTGELFF
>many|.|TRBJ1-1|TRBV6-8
TGTGCCAGCAGTTACTCGTCACAAATTGAAGCTTTCTTT
CASSYSSQIEAFF
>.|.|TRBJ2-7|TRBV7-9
TGTGCCAGCAGCCTTACTAGGGGGACGGAAGGCTACGAGCAGTACTTC
CASSLTRGTEGYEQYF
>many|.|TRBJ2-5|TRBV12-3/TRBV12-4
TGTGCCAGCAGTTTAGTTCAGGGAGAGACCCAGTACTTC
CASSLVQGETQYF
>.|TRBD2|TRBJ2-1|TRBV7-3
TGTGCCAGCAGCTTAGCGGGAGGCCTCAATGAGCAGTTCTTC
CASSLAGGLNEQFF
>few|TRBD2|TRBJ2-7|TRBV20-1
TGCAGTGCAAGGACTAGCGGGAGGTTTTACGAGCAGTACTTC
CSARTSGRFYEQYF
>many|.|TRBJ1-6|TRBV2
TGTGCCAGCAGTAAAACGGGCCACAATAATTCACCCCTCCACTTT
CASSKTGHNNSPLHF
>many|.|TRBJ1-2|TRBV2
TGTGCCAGCAGAGAAAGGCCGGGGTTTAACTATGGCTACACCTTC
CASRERPGFNYGYTF
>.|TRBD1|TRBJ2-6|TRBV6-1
TGTGCCAGCAGACTGGACAGGGGATCCCTACTCTCTGGGGCCAACGTCCTGACTTTC
CASRLDRGSLLSGANVLTF
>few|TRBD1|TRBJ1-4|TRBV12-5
TGTGCTAGTGGTTTGTTTACAGGGGGCGCCACTAATGAAAAACTGTTTTTT
CASGLFTGGATNEKLFF
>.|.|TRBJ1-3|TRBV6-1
TGTGCCAGCAGTGCCTCCAGGACCCTGAGCTCTGGAAACACCATATATTTT
CASSASRTLSSGNTIYF
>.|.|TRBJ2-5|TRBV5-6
TGTGCCAGCAGCCTGAAGGGATTAAGGGGAGTCCAAGAGACCCAGTACTTC
CASSLKGLRGVQETQYF
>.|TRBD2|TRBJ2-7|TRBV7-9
TGTGCCAGCAGCTTAGGCGGCCAGCGGGAGTCGGACGAGCAGTACTTC
CASSLGGQRESDEQYF
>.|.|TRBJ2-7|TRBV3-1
TGTGCCAGCAGCCAAGGTACGCTTTCCTACGAGCAGTACTTC
CASSQGTLSYEQYF
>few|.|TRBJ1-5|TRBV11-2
TGTGCCACCCCGTGCAGACCCGTTTCTCGGCCCCAGCATTTT
CATPCRPVSRPQHF
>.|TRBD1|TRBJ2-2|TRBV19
TGTGCCAGTAGTATTGGACAGGGGATCACCGGGGAGCTGTTTTTT
CASSIGQGITGELFF
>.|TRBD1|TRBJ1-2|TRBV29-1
TGCAGCGACGGACAGGGTATAGGTGGCTACACCTTC
CSDGQGIGGYTF
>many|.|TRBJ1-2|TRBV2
TGTGCCAGCAGTGACGGGGATGGCTACACCTTC
CASSDGDGYTF
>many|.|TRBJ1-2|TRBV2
TGTGCCAGCAGTGAAGGTGGTTCGGGCGGCTACACCTTC
CASSEGGSGGYTF
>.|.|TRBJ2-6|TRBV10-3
TGTGCCATCAATTCCGAGGCTGGGGCCAACGTCCTGACTTTC
CAINSEAGANVLTF
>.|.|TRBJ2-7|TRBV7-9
TGTGCCAGCAGCTTAGGAACCGCGGCAGCCCCCCGGTACGAGCAGTACTTC
CASSLGTAAAPRYEQYF
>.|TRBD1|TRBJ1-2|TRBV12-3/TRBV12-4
TGTGCCAGCAGACAAACCGGGACAGAAAGCTATGGCTACACCTTC
CASRQTGTESYGYTF
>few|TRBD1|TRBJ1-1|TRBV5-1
TGCGCCAGCAGCTTGCCAGGGGGAGGTACTGAAGCTTTCTTT
CASSLPGGGTEAFF
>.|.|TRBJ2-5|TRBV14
TGTGCCAGCAGCCAAGAGGGGTTCAGCCAAGAGACCCAGTACTTC
CASSQEGFSQETQYF